These 18 T cell receptor beta chains were all obtained from the same sample, sequenced in a study of blood T cell repertoires in COVID-19. The assay was immunoSEQ multiplex PCR, and TCRdb's table has in-frame clones only and misses some. The table shows 190,000 or so clones, with roughly 90% occurring only once. Sequences were obtained from PBMCs or T cells enriched from blood (not recorded which). The receptors here all came from a woman in her thirties who had been exposed to COVID-19.

V gene TRBV10-3 combines with J gene TRBJ1-5; possibly TRBD1 for D (5 bases). The CDR3 sequence is 13 residues long. The germline CDR1 and CDR2 sequences are ENHRY and SYGVKD. Trimming removed 8 bases at V and 0 bases at J, with 8 bases between. The CDR3 sequence is CAIGGTSNQPQHF. CDR3 nucleotides: TGTGCCATCGGAGGGACTAGCAATCAGCCCCAGCATTTT.

The gene calls are TRBV2 and TRBJ1-4; D ambiguous. CDR1 and CDR2 from the germline V gene are SNHLY and FYNNEI. V lost 1 base and J lost 4, with 19 bases in between. The CDR3 consists of 18 residues. In nucleotides, the CDR3 is TGTGCCAGCAGTGAAGAATTGAGGGCCCGGGCCAATAATGAAAAACTGTTTTTT. This codes for CASSEELRARANNEKLFF.

The genes are TRBV5-4 and TRBJ1-6; the D gene is possibly TRBD1 (5 bases). V lost 10 bases and J lost 2, with 13 bases in between. The CDR3 loop spans 14 amino acids. Germline CDR1 reads SGHNT; CDR2 reads YYREEE (reference sequence). The CDR3 region is CAGPGDPYNSPLHF. CDR3 nucleotide sequence: TGTGCCGGCCCGGGGGATCCCTATAATTCACCCCTCCACTTT. Combining the CDR3 with reference TRBV5-4 and TRBJ1-6 gives the whole variable domain ETGVTQSPTHLIKTRGQQVTLRCSSQSGHNTVSWYQQALGQGPQFIFQYYREEENGRGNFPPRFSGLQFPNYSSELNVNALELDDSALYLCAGPGDPYNSPLHFGNGTRLTVT.

This chain links TRBV4-2 with TRBJ2-2; TRBD1 matches 9 bases. The CDR3 length is 16 residues. The V and J ends lost 4 bases and 2 bases, in that order; junction bases with no gene match: 5. Germline V gene lookup returns CDR1 LGHNA and CDR2 YNFKEQ. CDR3 in amino acids: CASSRGQGTNTGELFF. CDR3 DNA sequence: TGTGCCAGCAGCCGTGGACAGGGGACCAACACCGGGGAGCTGTTTTTT.

The J gene is TRBJ1-2, the V gene TRBV5-4; D gene ambiguous. V shed 0 bases and J shed 2 bases, with 5 bases lying between them. CDR3 length: 13 residues. Per the germline V gene, CDR1 is SGHNT and CDR2 is YYREEE (reference sequence). CDR3 amino acids: CASSLGGNYGYTF. CDR3 nucleotide sequence: TGTGCCAGCAGCTTGGGTGGCAACTATGGCTACACCTTC.

V usage is TRBV24-1 and J usage is TRBJ2-7, with 8 bases fitting TRBD2. The CDR3 is 15 residues long. V was clipped by 4 bases and J by 4 bases; unmatched bases: 8. The germline V gene has CDR1 KGHDR and CDR2 SFDVKD. The CDR3 nucleotides read TGTGCCACCAGTGACCGGACTAGCAGCGTGTACGAGCAGTACTTC. Amino acids: CATSDRTSSVYEQYF.

The chain couples TRBV3-1 (or the pseudogene TRBV3-2) to TRBJ1-2; D not resolved. Looked up from germline, CDR1 is LGHDT and CDR2 is YNNKEL (reference sequence). Trimming removed 0 bases at V and 7 bases at J, with 27 bases between. The CDR3 contains 19 residues. In DNA form, the CDR3 reads TGTGCCAGCAGCCAAGATCTGGGTCGTCGGGGAGATTACCCTGGTGGCTACACCTTC. It is translated as CASSQDLGRRGDYPGGYTF.

The rearrangement joins TRBV5-1 to TRBJ2-7; 7 nucleotides align to TRBD1. V shed 3 bases and J 2 bases; nucleotides not matched to a gene: 17. Per germline, CDR1 SGHRS and CDR2 YFSETQ. The CDR3 extends over 18 amino acids. This chain's CDR3 is CASSSGQETYLIPYEQYF. The CDR3 nucleotides read TGCGCCAGCAGCTCAGGACAGGAGACTTATCTGATCCCCTACGAGCAGTACTTC.

This chain joins TRBV5-1 and TRBJ2-7, with D possibly being TRBD1 (6 bases). V dropped 4 bases and J dropped 5 bases, with 16 bases sitting between them. The germline gives CDR1 SGHRS, CDR2 YFSETQ. There are 14 residues in the CDR3. CDR3 residues: CASSQQGEYDEQYF. The CDR3 DNA is TGCGCCAGCAGCCAACAGGGAGAGTACGACGAGCAGTACTTC.

V is TRBV28 and J is TRBJ2-1; 7 bases fit TRBD2. Per germline, CDR1 MDHEN and CDR2 SYDVKM. The CDR3 runs 14 residues. V lost 7 bases and J lost 2; bases outside the gene matches: 5. CDR3 residues: CASTSSGAYNEQFF. The CDR3 DNA sequence: TGTGCCAGCACCTCCAGCGGGGCCTACAATGAGCAGTTCTTC.

The chain links TRBV5-1 to TRBJ2-7, with 9 nucleotides matching TRBD1. CDR1 is SGHRS, CDR2 YFSETQ, per germline. The CDR3 runs 15 residues. V shed 2 bases and J 2 bases; nucleotides not matched to a gene: 5. The CDR3: CASSFTGGTPYEQYF. The DNA for the CDR3 is TGCGCCAGCAGCTTTACAGGGGGCACCCCCTACGAGCAGTACTTC. The full variable domain, its missing parts supplied by reference TRBV5-1 and TRBJ2-7, is KAGVTQTPRYLIKTRGQQVTLSCSPISGHRSVSWYQQTPGQGLQFLFEYFSETQRNKGNFPGRFSGRQFSNSRSEMNVSTLELGDSALYLCASSFTGGTPYEQYFGPGTRLTVT.

The chain carries TRBV7-3 and TRBJ2-1, with 8 positions matching TRBD1. Germline V gives CDR1 SGHTA, CDR2 FQGTGA. Trimming cost V 4 bases and J 1 base; bases outside gene matches: 3. This CDR3 contains 15 residues. The CDR3 loop reads CASSSGTGSYNEQFF. The CDR3 nucleotides read TGTGCCAGCAGCTCCGGGACAGGTTCCTACAATGAGCAGTTCTTC.

This clone was seen just once. This chain joins TRBV19 and TRBJ1-2; a possible D gene is TRBD1 (5 bases). This CDR3 is built from 13 residues. V was clipped by 6 bases and J by 4 bases, with 12 bases between them. The germline gives CDR1 LNHDA, CDR2 SQIVND (reference sequence). CDR3 DNA: TGTGCCAGTAGAATCCAGGGCGGCTATGGCTACACCTTC. It specifies CASRIQGGYGYTF.

This rearrangement joins TRBV30 to TRBJ1-2, with D possibly being TRBD1 (6 bases). The germline V and J ends were trimmed by 0 bases and 4 bases, with 12 bases remaining between them. The CDR3 length is 14 residues. Germline V lookup: CDR1 GTSNPN, CDR2 SVGIG (reference sequence). The CDR3 DNA is TGTGCCTGGAGTGTACCTCTCAGGGGCTATGGCTACACCTTC. It encodes CAWSVPLRGYGYTF. Looking up the rest from reference TRBV30 and TRBJ1-2 gives the full variable domain: SQTIHQWPATLVQPVGSPLSLECTVEGTSNPNLYWYRQAAGRGLQLLFYSVGIGQISSEVPQNLSASRPQDRQFILSSKKLLLSDSGFYLCAWSVPLRGYGYTFGSGTRLTVV.

This clone was observed once. The chain recombines TRBV11-2 with TRBJ1-4, with 8 bases lining up with TRBD1. Germline V gene data show CDR1 as SGHAT and CDR2 as FQNNGV. The length of the CDR3 is 15 residues. J gave up 5 bases and V 4 bases, and 6 bases lay outside the gene matches. Written as DNA, the CDR3 is TGTGCCAGCAGCTCCCATCAGGGGGCAAATGAAAAACTGTTTTTT. Its translation: CASSSHQGANEKLFF.

The V call is TRBV2, the J call TRBJ2-7; weak D call: TRBD1 (5 bases). CDR3 size: 13 residues. With 2 bases removed from V and 5 bases from J, the gap between germline ends came to 10 bases. Germline V gene lookup returns CDR1 SNHLY and CDR2 FYNNEI. CDR3 loop: CASSENRLNEQYF. CDR3 in DNA: TGTGCCAGCAGTGAAAACAGGCTAAACGAGCAGTACTTC.

The chain combines TRBV24-1 with TRBJ2-3; 7 nucleotides agree with TRBD1. The V segment lost 4 bases and the J segment 3 bases; nucleotides outside the gene matches: 6. The germline V gene has CDR1 KGHDR and CDR2 SFDVKD. There are 15 residues in the CDR3. CDR3 nucleotides: TGTGCCACCAGTGAGAGGACAGGTTTAACAGATACGCAGTATTTT. It yields the protein CATSERTGLTDTQYF.

The chain uses TRBV5-4 and TRBJ2-3; D is unresolved. Trimming removed 2 bases from V and 0 bases from J, with 10 bases in between. The CDR3 runs to 15 residues. Germline assignment: CDR1 SGHNT and CDR2 YYREEE (reference sequence). CDR3: CASSLSATSTDTQYF. The CDR3 DNA is TGTGCCAGCAGCTTATCTGCTACTAGCACAGATACGCAGTATTTT.